Listed below are T cell receptor beta chains from one sample, sequenced in a study of regulatory T cells in long-lasting Graves disease. TCRdb used MiXCR to reprocess the multiplex PCR reads, holding one entry per CDR3 protein. The sample holds roughly 440,000 distinct CDR3 sequences, roughly 15% seen once. Separately, the same data were catalogued under a study of T cells in Graves' hyperthyroidism and ophthalmopathy.

Sequencing was performed on peripheral blood mononuclear cells (PBMCs), taken at new diagnosis, from a patient treated with antithyroid drugs. The receptors shown here come from a woman under 30 with Graves disease. Both conserved end residues are part of each CDR3. Each record gives: clone size, D gene, J gene, V gene, CDR3 protein, CDR3 DNA. A D gene is named only where the DNA matches it firmly. The listing skips clone size in some rows; elsewhere it reads once, few, many or a size class.

abundance: many
d_gene: TRBD2
j_gene: TRBJ2-3
v_gene: TRBV18
CDR3aa: CASSPIAGNTDTQYF
CDR3nt: TGTGCCAGCTCACCAATAGCGGGAAACACAGATACGCAGTATTTT

abundance: .
d_gene: .
j_gene: TRBJ2-7
v_gene: TRBV20-1
CDR3aa: CSASPFGSGNPYEQYF
CDR3nt: TGCAGTGCTAGCCCGTTCGGGAGCGGAAATCCCTACGAGCAGTACTTC

abundance: few
d_gene: .
j_gene: TRBJ2-5
v_gene: TRBV7-9
CDR3aa: CASSPGQLETQYF
CDR3nt: TGTGCCAGCAGCCCCGGACAGCTAGAGACCCAGTACTTC

abundance: .
d_gene: .
j_gene: TRBJ1-5
v_gene: TRBV28
CDR3aa: CASSLSRDSNQPQHF
CDR3nt: TGTGCCAGCAGTTTATCCCGGGACAGCAATCAGCCCCAGCATTTT

abundance: few
d_gene: TRBD2
j_gene: TRBJ2-1
v_gene: TRBV5-1
CDR3aa: CASSRGLAEEQFF
CDR3nt: TGCGCCAGCAGTCGAGGACTAGCAGAAGAGCAGTTCTTC

abundance: .
d_gene: .
j_gene: TRBJ2-6
v_gene: TRBV6-1
CDR3aa: CASTRGITSGANVLTF
CDR3nt: TGTGCCAGCACCCGGGGTATAACGTCTGGGGCCAACGTCCTGACTTTC

abundance: many
d_gene: .
j_gene: TRBJ2-7
v_gene: TRBV11-3
CDR3aa: CASSHRAEQYF
CDR3nt: TGTGCCAGCAGCCACAGGGCCGAGCAGTACTTC

abundance: .
d_gene: .
j_gene: TRBJ1-5
v_gene: TRBV19
CDR3aa: CASSARDNNQPQHF
CDR3nt: TGTGCCAGTAGTGCCAGGGATAACAATCAGCCCCAGCATTTT

abundance: many
d_gene: .
j_gene: TRBJ2-1
v_gene: TRBV11-2
CDR3aa: CASSPLRGDYNEQFF
CDR3nt: TGTGCCAGCAGCCCACTGCGAGGAGACTACAATGAGCAGTTCTTC

abundance: .
d_gene: .
j_gene: TRBJ1-1
v_gene: TRBV12-3/TRBV12-4
CDR3aa: CASGRGAGMNTEAFF
CDR3nt: TGTGCCAGCGGGAGGGGGGCAGGAATGAACACTGAAGCTTTCTTT